Following are 13 T cell receptor beta chains from one sample sequenced in a study of blood T cell repertoires in COVID-19. Profiled with immunoSEQ multiplex PCR; TCRdb holds only in-frame clones, not every one. This sample carries 30,000 or so clones, approximately 86% of them seen once, and the ten largest clones take just over 5.5%. Input material: peripheral blood. The source of these receptors is a woman aged 80 or over with active or convalescent COVID-19.

This clone has only a few counts. The V call is TRBV18, the J call TRBJ1-6; D not certain. Germline V lookup: CDR1 KGHSH, CDR2 LQKENI. The CDR3 spans 14 residues. The germline V and J ends were trimmed by 4 bases and 7 bases, with 11 bases remaining between them. CDR3 sequence: CASSLTDTNSPLHF. The CDR3 DNA reads TGTGCCAGCTCACTCACAGATACCAATTCACCCCTCCACTTT. Supplemented by reference TRBV18 and TRBJ1-6, the full variable domain reads NAGVMQNPRHLVRRRGQEARLRCSPMKGHSHVYWYRQLPEEGLKFMVYLQKENIIDESGMPKERFSAEFPKEGPSILRIQQVVRGDSAAYFCASSLTDTNSPLHFGNGTRLTVT.

The V call is TRBV11-1, the J call TRBJ2-1; 7 nucleotides line up with TRBD2. The V gene end was trimmed by 7 bases and the J gene end by 12 bases; junction bases not matched to a gene: 15. CDR3 size: 14 residues. The germline CDR1 and CDR2 sequences are SGHAT and FQDESV (reference sequence). The CDR3 spells CASTTNRAGTGQFF. DNA of the CDR3: TGTGCCAGCACCACGAATCGAGCGGGAACCGGGCAGTTCTTC.

The chain uses TRBV2 and TRBJ2-3; 12 nucleotides match TRBD2. The trim removed 3 bases at V and 1 base at J, leaving 8 bases unmatched. Germline loops: CDR1 SNHLY, CDR2 FYNNEI. The CDR3 totals 18 residues. The CDR3 reads CASSERLAGGPGTDTQYF. The CDR3 coding sequence is TGTGCCAGCAGTGAGAGGCTAGCGGGGGGGCCTGGCACAGATACGCAGTATTTT.

The chain has TRBV5-1 and TRBJ2-3, with 7 nucleotides matching TRBD2. Germline assignment: CDR1 SGHRS and CDR2 YFSETQ. This CDR3 contains 15 residues. V lost 4 bases, J lost 2 bases, and 7 bases stayed unmatched. As DNA, the CDR3 is TGCGCCAGCAGCAGACAGCGGGATGCCACAGATACGCAGTATTTT. This gives the protein CASSRQRDATDTQYF.

This chain joins TRBV11-2 and TRBJ2-7; 9 nucleotides line up with TRBD1. CDR3 length equals 15 residues. Germline V gene lookup returns CDR1 SGHAT and CDR2 FQNNGV. V dropped 5 bases and J dropped 3; count of bases not matched to a gene: 8. CDR3 DNA: TGTGCCAGCAGCAATCCGGGACAGGGCCTCTACGAGCAGTACTTC. It encodes CASSNPGQGLYEQYF.

CDR3 amino acids: CASSKVGRATSTDTQYF. The CDR3 coding sequence is TGTGCCAGCAGCAAAGTCGGGAGAGCTACTAGCACAGATACGCAGTATTTT. The chain uses TRBV21-1 and TRBJ2-3; the table's D gene call, TRBD2, was not cross checked with the DNA. TRBV21-1 is a pseudogene. The CDR3 is made up of 17 amino acids.

The chain combines TRBV6-5 with TRBJ1-1; TRBD1 matches 8 bases. This CDR3 has 14 residues. CDR1 is MNHEY and CDR2 is SVGAGI in the germline V gene. The J segment lost 4 bases and the V segment lost 6 bases, leaving 7 bases of the junction unmatched. The CDR3 reads CASSAGQGRTEAFF. The CDR3, as DNA: TGTGCCAGCAGCGCCGGACAGGGTCGCACTGAAGCTTTCTTT.

This sequence joins TRBV29-1 and TRBJ1-1, with TRBD1 matching over 10 bases. Per the germline V gene, CDR1 is SQVTM and CDR2 is ANQGSEA. This CDR3 is 13 amino acids long. V dropped 5 bases and J dropped 5; count of bases not matched to a gene: 5. CDR3 residues: CSVRQGAGTEAFF. CDR3 DNA sequence: TGCAGCGTTAGACAGGGGGCCGGGACTGAAGCTTTCTTT.

The V call is TRBV10-3, the J call TRBJ2-5; the D gene is possibly TRBD2 (5 bases). The CDR3 covers 14 residues. Germline assignment: CDR1 ENHRY and CDR2 SYGVKD. Trimming removed 6 bases from V and 2 bases from J, with 13 bases in between. The CDR3 DNA follows: TGTGCCATCAGATCGGCCGGGAAACAAGAGACCCAGTACTTC. This gives the protein CAIRSAGKQETQYF.

The J gene is TRBJ1-2, the V gene TRBV6-5; possible D gene TRBD1, 5 bases. Germline values: CDR1 MNHEY, CDR2 SVGAGI. This CDR3 contains 14 residues. Trimming cost V 6 bases and J 8 bases, with 19 bases left between them. CDR3 DNA sequence: TGTGCCAGCAGCACCACAGGCGCTCTATCCGGCTACACCTTC. As protein: CASSTTGALSGYTF.

J is TRBJ2-5 and V is TRBV27; TRBD2 matches at 16 bases. The V gene's germline CDR1 is MNHEY and CDR2 SMNVEV (reference sequence). J was trimmed by 5 bases and V by 4 bases; bases with no gene match: 4. This CDR3 region has 16 residues. CDR3 DNA: TGTGCCAGCAGTTCGGGACTAGCGGGGGGGCGTGAGACCCAGTACTTC. Protein: CASSSGLAGGRETQYF.

The chain's CDR3 is CASSLASVIGYTF. The DNA of the CDR3 is TGTGCCAGCAGCTTGGCGTCAGTAATTGGCTACACCTTC. The chain joins TRBV5-4 to TRBJ1-2; no reliable D call. Per the germline V gene, CDR1 is SGHNT and CDR2 is YYREEE (reference sequence). This CDR3 has 13 residues. Trimming removed 0 bases from V and 7 bases from J, with 10 bases in between. Full variable domain (outside the CDR3, taken from reference TRBV5-4 and TRBJ1-2): ETGVTQSPTHLIKTRGQQVTLRCSSQSGHNTVSWYQQALGQGPQFIFQYYREEENGRGNFPPRFSGLQFPNYSSELNVNALELDDSALYLCASSLASVIGYTFGSGTRLTVV.

This chain joins TRBV4-3 and TRBJ2-3; D is possibly TRBD2 (5 bases). This CDR3 contains 16 residues. V was clipped by 0 bases and J by 0 bases, with 10 bases between them. Germline V gives CDR1 LGHNA, CDR2 YSLEER. CDR3 bases: TGCGCCAGCAGCCAAGATAGAGCGGCTAGCACAGATACGCAGTATTTT. It codes for CASSQDRAASTDTQYF.